A single sample gave rise to the 4 T cell receptor beta chains below, sequenced in a study of blood T cell repertoires in COVID-19. Only in-frame clones appear in the TCRdb table, and some are missing; sequencing was by immunoSEQ multiplex PCR. The table shows 200,000 to 300,000 clones, with around 85% occurring only once. The sequenced material came from PBMCs or T cells enriched from blood (not recorded which). Receptors were obtained from a woman aged 40 to 50 with acute COVID-19.

The chain employs TRBV7-2 and TRBJ1-4, with D unresolved. The CDR3 has 14 amino acids. V lost 5 bases to trimming and J lost 2 bases, with 9 bases between them. The germline CDR1 and CDR2 sequences are SGHTA and FQGNSA. For the CDR3, the DNA is TGTGCCAGCAGCAAGACCGGGACTAATGAAAAACTGTTTTTT. Encoded protein: CASSKTGTNEKLFF. The full variable domain, rest sourced from reference TRBV7-2 and TRBJ1-4, is GAGVSQSPSNKVTEKGKDVELRCDPISGHTALYWYRQSLGQGLEFLIYFQGNSAPDKSGLPSDRFSAERTGGSVSTLTIQRTQQEDSAVYLCASSKTGTNEKLFFGSGTQLSVL.

V usage is TRBV11-2 and J usage is TRBJ2-7, with 15 bases aligning to TRBD2. Germline V lookup: CDR1 SGHAT, CDR2 FQNNGV. With V trimmed by 5 bases and J by 0 bases, 8 bases remained unmatched. This CDR3 contains 18 residues. The CDR3 is CASSGYGLAGGSSYEQYF. In DNA, the CDR3 is TGTGCCAGCAGCGGGTACGGACTAGCGGGGGGGAGCTCCTACGAGCAGTACTTC.

The CDR3, as DNA: TGTGCCAGCAGTGAAGCCATTCTTGGGACAGGACGTGGAGCTTTCTTT. Protein sequence: CASSEAILGTGRGAFF. This chain joins TRBV6-1 and TRBJ1-1; 8 bases are shared with TRBD1. After removal of 0 bases from V and 10 bases from J, the junction contained 13 bases not matched to a gene. Germline V lookup: CDR1 MNHNS, CDR2 SASEGT. CDR3 length: 16 residues.

This chain links TRBV5-1 with TRBJ1-1, with 7 bases fitting TRBD1. The CDR3 length is 12 residues. V shed 4 bases and J 11 bases; nucleotides not matched to a gene: 8. Germline values: CDR1 SGHRS, CDR2 YFSETQ. DNA for the CDR3: TGCGCCAGCAGCCCACAGGGGTGGGAGGCTTTCTTT. Protein product: CASSPQGWEAFF.